What follows are 6 T cell receptor beta chains derived from one specimen sequenced in a study of cytomegalovirus exposure and HLA in healthy donors. Profiled with immunoSEQ multiplex PCR; TCRdb holds only in-frame clones, not every one. This sample has some 190,000 clones, with roughly 86% found just once. The material sequenced was PBMCs. Receptor source: a man aged 25 to 40 in good health and CMV-seropositive.

The chain recombines TRBV7-6 with TRBJ2-1; 7 nucleotides align to TRBD1. The trim removed 6 bases at V and 5 bases at J, leaving 4 bases unmatched. The CDR3 sequence is 13 residues long. CDR1 SGHVS and CDR2 FNYEAQ come from the germline V gene. CDR3 in amino acids: CASSWDRNNEQFF. Written as DNA, the CDR3 is TGTGCCAGCAGTTGGGACAGAAACAATGAGCAGTTCTTC.

For this clone: The junction shows a germline mismatch at one end, possibly a read error. CDR3 region: CASSVDLTGELFF. DNA for the CDR3: TGTGCTAGCAGCGTCGACCTTACCGGGGAGCTGTTTTTT. This chain links TRBV7-7 with TRBJ2-2; D is ambiguous. This CDR3 region has 13 residues. Looked up from germline, CDR1 is SSHAT and CDR2 is FNYEAQ (reference sequence).

This clone was recorded once. The J gene is TRBJ2-6, the V gene TRBV19; D call uncertain. CDR1 LNHDA and CDR2 SQIVND come from the germline V gene (reference sequence). Trimming pared 4 bases from V and 2 bases from J, leaving 18 bases between. The CDR3 loop spans 18 amino acids. CDR3 in amino acids: CASSTPGRRAAGANVLTF. The CDR3 nucleotides are TGTGCCAGTAGTACCCCGGGCCGACGGGCCGCTGGGGCCAACGTCCTGACTTTC.

This clone was observed once. CDR3 region: CASSLERTDPYGYTF. Here the CDR3 DNA reads TGTGCCAGCAGCTTAGAACGAACAGACCCCTATGGCTACACCTTC. V gene TRBV11-3 combines with J gene TRBJ1-2; no reliable D call. CDR3 length: 15 residues. The V end was cut by 0 bases, the J end by 4 bases, with 12 bases between. Germline V gives CDR1 SGHNT, CDR2 YENEEA. Looking up the rest from reference TRBV11-3 and TRBJ1-2 gives the full variable domain: EAGVVQSPRYKIIEKKQPVAFWCNPISGHNTLYWYLQNLGQGPELLIRYENEEAVDDSQLPKDRFSAERLKGVDSTLKIQPAELGDSAVYLCASSLERTDPYGYTFGSGTRLTVV.

The chain is built from TRBV19 and TRBJ1-5; TRBD1 might be the D (5 bases). The CDR3 sequence is 15 residues long. Germline CDR1 LNHDA, CDR2 SQIVND (reference sequence). The germline V and J ends were trimmed by 1 base and 5 bases, with 12 bases remaining between them. CDR3 nucleotide sequence: TGTGCCAGTAGTATAGTTGACAGTCCTCATCAGCCCCAGCATTTT. Amino acids: CASSIVDSPHQPQHF.

This rearrangement joins TRBV11-3 to TRBJ2-7; the D gene is possibly TRBD1 (6 bases). Germline V gene sequence: CDR1 SGHNT, CDR2 YENEEA. CDR3 length: 12 residues. V lost 3 bases to trimming and J lost 4 bases, with 7 bases between them. CDR3 protein: CASSLTGYEQYF. The CDR3 DNA follows: TGTGCCAGCAGCTTGACAGGATACGAGCAGTACTTC.